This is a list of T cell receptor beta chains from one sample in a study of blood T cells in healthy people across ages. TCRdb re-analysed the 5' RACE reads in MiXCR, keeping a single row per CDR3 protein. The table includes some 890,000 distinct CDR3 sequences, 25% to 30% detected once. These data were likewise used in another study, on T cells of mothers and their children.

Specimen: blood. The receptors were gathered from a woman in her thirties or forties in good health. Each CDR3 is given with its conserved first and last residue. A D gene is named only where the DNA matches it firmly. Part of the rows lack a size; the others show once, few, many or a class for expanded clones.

TGTGCCAGCAGCTTCGAGCAGAAAGATACGCAGTATTTT CASSFEQKDTQYF few TRBV5-6 - TRBJ2-3
TGTGCCAGCAGTTACGACAGGGGCTTTAATGGCTACACCTTC CASSYDRGFNGYTF few TRBV6-5 TRBD1 TRBJ1-2
TGTGCCAGCAGCTCGAGGACGGAGAACGGGGAGCTGTTTTTT CASSSRTENGELFF - TRBV9 - TRBJ2-2
TGTGCCAGCAGCACCGCCGGGACTAGCGGGTTCTTAGGCACAGATACGCAGTATTTT CASSTAGTSGFLGTDTQYF - TRBV7-3 TRBD2 TRBJ2-3
TGTGCCAGCAGTTTAAATGGGGCCAACGTCCTGACTTTC CASSLNGANVLTF many TRBV27 - TRBJ2-6
TGCGCCAGCAGCCAAGATAAGGGGACGGCCACAGATACGCAGTATTTT CASSQDKGTATDTQYF few TRBV4-3 - TRBJ2-3
TGCAGTGCTCAAACTAGCGGGGGGTACAATGAGCAGTTCTTC CSAQTSGGYNEQFF - TRBV20-1 TRBD2 TRBJ2-1
TGTGCCAGCAGCTTAGTAATTCAGGCAGATACGCAGTATTTT CASSLVIQADTQYF many TRBV7-2 - TRBJ2-3
TGTGCCAGTAGTTTGAGGGCTTGGAATCAGCCCCAGCATTTT CASSLRAWNQPQHF - TRBV19 - TRBJ1-5
TGTGCCTGGAGTGTCGGACACGGACAGGGCGGAAAACTGTTTTTT CAWSVGHGQGGKLFF few TRBV30 TRBD1 TRBJ1-4
TGTGCCATCGGTCGGGACAGGGACCACAATGAGCAGTTCTTC CAIGRDRDHNEQFF - TRBV10-3 TRBD1 TRBJ2-1
TGTGCCAGCAGCGATAACAGGGGGCAGGAGCAGCCCCAGCATTTT CASSDNRGQEQPQHF - TRBV7-8 TRBD1 TRBJ1-5
TGCAGTGCTAGAGGGACTCGCGCGAACACCGGGGAGCTGTTTTTT CSARGTRANTGELFF - TRBV20-1 - TRBJ2-2
TGTGCCAGCAGCTTAGAGGGCGGGGGGGCCAAAAACATTCAGTACTTC CASSLEGGGAKNIQYF - TRBV7-2 TRBD2 TRBJ2-4
TGTGCCAGCAGCCCGGGGACAGGGGGCCGATATAGCAATCAGCCCCAGCATTTT CASSPGTGGRYSNQPQHF - TRBV7-8 TRBD1 TRBJ1-5
TGCGCCAGCAGTCCCGGGGCTAGCGGGAGTAATGAGCAGTTCTTC CASSPGASGSNEQFF - TRBV5-1 TRBD2 TRBJ2-1
TGTGCCAGCAGTAGTAGGGCGGCCAGCTCCTACGAGCAGTACTTC CASSSRAASSYEQYF - TRBV2 - TRBJ2-7
TGTGCCAGCATCCAACTTGACCGGGAGAACACTGAAGCTTTCTTT CASIQLDRENTEAFF many TRBV7-2 - TRBJ1-1
TGCAGTGCTAGAGTCGGTACCCCAGATACGCAGTATTTT CSARVGTPDTQYF many TRBV20-1 - TRBJ2-3
TGCAGTGCTAGAAACCCGGGGGGCGTTGATGGGGCCAACGTCCTGACTTTC CSARNPGGVDGANVLTF many TRBV20-1 - TRBJ2-6
TGCGCCAGCAGCTCTCGCGGGGGACCCACAGATACGCAGTATTTT CASSSRGGPTDTQYF many TRBV5-1 TRBD2 TRBJ2-3
TGTGCCAGCTCACCACCAGGTAGAGTAAATGAGCAGTTCTTC CASSPPGRVNEQFF few TRBV18 - TRBJ2-1
TGTGCCAGCAGTGGGGACAGGGCAAGCAATCAGCCCCAGCATTTT CASSGDRASNQPQHF - TRBV28 TRBD1 TRBJ1-5
TGCGCCAGCAGCCAAGAACCTCAGACCGGATATGGCTACACCTTC CASSQEPQTGYGYTF many TRBV4-3 - TRBJ1-2
TGTGCCAGCAGTTTAATGACAGGACAGAATGGCTACACCTTC CASSLMTGQNGYTF - TRBV6-1 - TRBJ1-2
TGCAGCGTTGACGGCAGGGACTACCAAGAGACCCAGTACTTC CSVDGRDYQETQYF - TRBV29-1 - TRBJ2-5
TGTGCCAGCAGCCGAGGTGGCGGGGGAACCTACGAGCAGTACTTC CASSRGGGGTYEQYF many TRBV25-1 TRBD2 TRBJ2-7
TGTGCCAGCAGCCACGATCAGGGGATAATGTTCGGAGGTGGGGCCAACGTCCTGACTTTC CASSHDQGIMFGGGANVLTF many TRBV7-3 - TRBJ2-6
TGTGCCAGCAGCCGAGGTGACAGGGCGAACGACGAGCAGTACTTC CASSRGDRANDEQYF many TRBV28 TRBD1 TRBJ2-7
TGTGCCAGCAGTTCCTCCACGGAGAATGAGCAGTTCTTC CASSSSTENEQFF - TRBV12-3/TRBV12-4 - TRBJ2-1
TGCAGTGCTAGCCCGCCAGGGGCTAGAAACACCATATATTTT CSASPPGARNTIYF - TRBV20-1 - TRBJ1-3
TGTGCCAGCAAAGGCCAGGACCCCGAGGATGAGCAGTTCTTC CASKGQDPEDEQFF many TRBV7-9 - TRBJ2-1
TGTGCCAGCACCGGGACAGGGGGCCCGTTTGGGCAGTTCTTC CASTGTGGPFGQFF - TRBV28 TRBD1 TRBJ2-1
TGTGCCAGCAGCCCCCCGGGGGCCAGGGAGCAGTTCTTC CASSPPGAREQFF few TRBV7-3 - TRBJ2-1
TGTGCCAGCAGTTTATCGTATAGGGGTGAAGCTTTCTTT CASSLSYRGEAFF - TRBV27 - TRBJ1-1
TGTGCCAGCTCACGCGGAGCGGGGGGGACCGCAGATACGCAGTATTTT CASSRGAGGTADTQYF few TRBV18 TRBD2 TRBJ2-3
TGTGCCAGCAGCTGGACTCGGGTGAACCAATCCTACGAGCAGTACTTC CASSWTRVNQSYEQYF few TRBV7-9 - TRBJ2-7
TGTGCCAGCAGCGTAGACCCAGGGGGTTTAAGCTATGGCTACACCTTC CASSVDPGGLSYGYTF few TRBV9 TRBD1 TRBJ1-2
TGTGCCAGCAGTCGGACTAGCGGGGGGTTCAGCACAGATACGCAGTATTTT CASSRTSGGFSTDTQYF once TRBV6-2/TRBV6-3 TRBD2 TRBJ2-3
TGTGCCAGCAGCCCACACACCAGGACAGGGGTTTGGGTCTATCCCTACGAGCAGTACTTC CASSPHTRTGVWVYPYEQYF - TRBV7-4 TRBD1 TRBJ2-7
TGTGCCAGCATCCCATCCCGGCAGGCCCTCGGGGAGCAGTACTTC CASIPSRQALGEQYF many TRBV28 - TRBJ2-7
TGTGCCAGCAGCCAAGCGGTTCACTATGGCTACACCTTC CASSQAVHYGYTF - TRBV3-1 - TRBJ1-2
TGTGCCACCAGCAGAGAAACAGGGGGCGAAGGCTACACCTTC CATSRETGGEGYTF - TRBV15 TRBD1 TRBJ1-2
TGCGCCAGCAGCTGGACCCTCCGGGCCAACGTCCTGACTTTC CASSWTLRANVLTF - TRBV4-3 - TRBJ2-6
TGCAGCGTAACGGTTTCAACTGAAAAACTGTTTTTT CSVTVSTEKLFF - TRBV29-1 - TRBJ1-4
TGCAGCGTTAAGGGGGCCCCCCGGGACGGATCCACCACTGAAGCTTTCTTT CSVKGAPRDGSTTEAFF many TRBV29-1 TRBD1 TRBJ1-1
TGTGCCAGCAGTTTGTTTACAGGCAACACTGAAGCTTTCTTT CASSLFTGNTEAFF - TRBV12-3/TRBV12-4 - TRBJ1-1
TGTGCCAGCAGCTTCGCCCTTACGAGCTCCTATAATTCACCCCTCCACTTT CASSFALTSSYNSPLHF many TRBV7-8 - TRBJ1-6
TGTGCCAGCTCACCACCTATTAGCTACGAGCAGTACTTC CASSPPISYEQYF - TRBV18 - TRBJ2-7
TGCGCCAGCAGCTCAGATGGGGGCGGCTATTCCGAAGCTTTCTTT CASSSDGGGYSEAFF few TRBV5-1 - TRBJ1-1
TGTGCCAGTAGTATAAGACAGGGTAAAGAGACCCAGTACTTC CASSIRQGKETQYF - TRBV19 TRBD1 TRBJ2-5